This T cell receptor (beta chain) was profiled in a study of cytomegalovirus exposure and HLA in healthy donors. Overall study results and limits: At a 0.05 false discovery rate, a later analysis found 16,951 TCR beta sequences to be associated with HLA alleles. Common viral pathogens were later found to be apparently linked to several of the most significant clusters.

The PCR contained 60 Vbeta and 13 Jbeta primers. Method: immunoSEQ multiplex PCR; TCRdb's copy keeps in-frame clones and lacks some. The top ten hold about 2.1% of the sample, which has about 150,000 clones, less than 80% seen once. To note about this clone: Its matching antigen is unknown.

Per germline, CDR1 ENHRY and CDR2 SYGVKD. The CDR3 loop spans 9 amino acids. With 11 bases removed from V and 3 bases from J, the gap between germline ends came to 3 bases. The rearrangement joins TRBV10-3 to TRBJ2-3; the D is unclear. What was sequenced was PBMCs. The sequence was collected from a young man in good health and CMV-seronegative. CDR3: CAQTDTQYF. Written as DNA, the CDR3 is TGTGCCCAAACAGATACGCAGTATTTT.